Below, 17 T cell receptor beta chains from the same sample are listed, as sequenced in a study of blood T cell repertoires in COVID-19. Generated by immunoSEQ multiplex PCR, the TCRdb table keeps only in-frame clones and is missing some. This table holds more than 200,000 clones, less than 90% found once. Sequenced input: peripheral blood. Every receptor here comes from a man aged 25-45 years with active or convalescent COVID-19.

This clone was seen just once. This chain uses TRBV19 with TRBJ2-1; TRBD2 aligns across 11 bases. The CDR3 covers 15 residues. Germline loops: CDR1 LNHDA, CDR2 SQIVND (reference sequence). The ends lost 6 bases at V and 6 bases at J; junction bases unmatched: 7. The chain's CDR3 is CASSIGLAGGNEQFF. The CDR3 coding sequence is TGTGCCAGTAGCATTGGACTAGCGGGCGGCAATGAGCAGTTCTTC.

The J gene is TRBJ1-2, the V gene TRBV27, with D unclear. Looked up from germline, CDR1 is MNHEY and CDR2 is SMNVEV (reference sequence). V lost 5 bases, J lost 4 bases, and 14 bases lay in between. The CDR3 consists of 14 residues. CDR3 in amino acids: CASSQGGSIYGYTF. The CDR3 DNA sequence: TGTGCCAGCAGTCAAGGAGGCAGCATCTATGGCTACACCTTC.

The chain combines TRBV6-1 with TRBJ1-5; no clear D gene. Trimming removed 1 base from V and 2 bases from J, with 12 bases in between. CDR1 is MNHNS and CDR2 is SASEGT in the germline V gene. This CDR3 contains 16 residues. The CDR3 nucleotides are TGTGCCAGCAGTGAAGGGCGCAGGCCGGGCAATCAGCCCCAGCATTTT. Protein sequence: CASSEGRRPGNQPQHF.

V gene TRBV6-6 combines with J gene TRBJ1-6; TRBD1 aligns across 8 bases. The CDR3 extends over 15 amino acids. Germline V gene sequence: CDR1 MNHNY, CDR2 SVGAGI (reference sequence). V lost 5 bases and J lost 5; bases outside the gene matches: 5. CDR3 sequence reads: CASSPGQVNNSPLHF. The CDR3, as DNA: TGTGCCAGCAGTCCGGGACAGGTGAATAATTCACCCCTCCACTTT.

The chain uses TRBV7-2 and TRBJ2-1; 7 bases match TRBD1. Trimming took 1 base from V and 7 from J; bases not matched to a gene: 19. Germline V gene data show CDR1 as SGHTA and CDR2 as FQGNSA. This CDR3 spans 19 amino acids. The CDR3 reads CASSLELAAGGSFGNEQFF. As DNA, the CDR3 is TGTGCCAGCAGCTTAGAGCTGGCGGCAGGGGGTAGTTTTGGGAATGAGCAGTTCTTC.

The chain combines TRBV19 with TRBJ2-1; a possible D gene is TRBD2 (6 bases). V was trimmed by 7 bases and J by 10 bases, leaving 23 bases between them. The germline CDR1 and CDR2 sequences are LNHDA and SQIVND (reference sequence). This CDR3 has 15 amino acids. In DNA, the CDR3 is TGTGCCAGTACCAATCGGAGGGAAGGGAACAGGGAGCAGTTCTTC. This gives the protein CASTNRREGNREQFF.

The V gene is TRBV7-9, the J gene TRBJ1-2; the match to TRBD1 covers 10 bases. CDR3 length: 15 residues. Germline lookup yields CDR1 SEHNR and CDR2 FQNEAQ (reference sequence). Trimming took 5 bases from V and 8 from J; bases not matched to a gene: 11. The CDR3 loop reads CASSPTGTGDRGYTF. The CDR3 nucleotides read TGTGCCAGCAGCCCCACCGGGACAGGGGATCGGGGCTACACCTTC. The full variable domain, completed using reference TRBV7-9 and TRBJ1-2, is DTGVSQNPRHKITKRGQNVTFRCDPISEHNRLYWYRQTLGQGPEFLTYFQNEAQLEKSRLLSDRFSAERPKGSFSTLEIQRTEQGDSAMYLCASSPTGTGDRGYTFGSGTRLTVV.

The V and J genes are TRBV4-3 and TRBJ1-1, with TRBD1 as a possible D gene (5 bases). Trimming took 0 bases from V and 0 from J, leaving 8 bases between them. CDR3 size: 15 residues. Germline V lookup: CDR1 LGHNA, CDR2 YSLEER. The CDR3 loop reads CASSQDREMNTEAFF. CDR3 sequence (DNA): TGCGCCAGCAGCCAAGACAGGGAAATGAACACTGAAGCTTTCTTT.

The rearrangement uses TRBV5-8 and TRBJ1-4; 8 bases match TRBD1. J gave up 8 bases and V 2 bases, and 5 bases lay outside the gene matches. Per the germline V gene, CDR1 is SGHTS and CDR2 is YDEGEE. The CDR3 runs to 14 residues. The CDR3 loop is CASSFDRGLEKLFF. CDR3 coding DNA: TGTGCCAGCAGCTTTGACAGGGGTTTGGAAAAACTGTTTTTT.

This chain connects TRBV28 to TRBJ1-5, with TRBD1 as a possible D gene (6 bases). The CDR3 has 13 amino acids. Germline V gives CDR1 MDHEN, CDR2 SYDVKM. V was pared by 5 bases and J by 1 base, with 6 bases between. The CDR3 nucleotides read TGTGCCAGCAGTACAGGGAGCAATCAGCCCCAGCATTTT. It is translated as CASSTGSNQPQHF.

The CDR3 DNA is TGTGCCAGCAGCTTTGGGGACAGCTCCTACGAGCAGTACTTC. The encoded protein is CASSFGDSSYEQYF. V is TRBV11-2 and J is TRBJ2-7; TRBD1 matches 7 bases. V was pared by 3 bases and J by 0 bases, with 2 bases of the junction left unmatched. The CDR3 sequence is 14 residues long. Per the germline V gene, CDR1 is SGHAT and CDR2 is FQNNGV.

This chain uses TRBV20-1 with TRBJ1-1, with D tentatively TRBD1 (6 bases). This CDR3 is built from 11 residues. Germline CDR1 is DFQATT and CDR2 is SNEGSKA (reference sequence). V was pared by 3 bases and J by 10 bases, with 12 bases between. The CDR3 region is CSARGDRTAFF. CDR3 nucleotides: TGCAGTGCTAGGGGAGACAGGACAGCTTTCTTT.

This clone was detected once. V and J are TRBV19 and TRBJ2-3, with D possibly being TRBD2 (6 bases). Germline loops: CDR1 LNHDA, CDR2 SQIVND (reference sequence). The V and J ends lost 5 bases and 3 bases respectively, with 18 bases between them. There are 16 residues in the CDR3. As DNA, the CDR3 is TGTGCCAGTAGTGGCGGGGTTTTGGCGGGGACAGATACGCAGTATTTT. Translating gives CASSGGVLAGTDTQYF.

The CDR3 region has the DNA TGTGCCAGCAGCTTAGAACAGGGAGTCGGTGAGCAGTTCTTC. Its translation is CASSLEQGVGEQFF. V gene TRBV11-2 combines with J gene TRBJ2-1; a weak D match, TRBD1 (6 bases). Germline CDR1 reads SGHAT; CDR2 reads FQNNGV. Trimming removed 0 bases at V and 9 bases at J, with 12 bases between. There are 14 residues in the CDR3. The variable domain in full, with the rest retrieved from reference TRBV11-2 and TRBJ2-1, is EAGVAQSPRYKIIEKRQSVAFWCNPISGHATLYWYQQILGQGPKLLIQFQNNGVVDDSQLPKDRFSAERLKGVDSTLKIQPAKLEDSAVYLCASSLEQGVGEQFFGPGTRLTVL.

This sequence joins TRBV15 and TRBJ1-6, with D hard to call. With 8 bases removed from V and 6 bases from J, the gap between germline ends came to 11 bases. This CDR3 contains 13 residues. CDR1 and CDR2 from the germline V gene are LNHNV and YYDKDF (reference sequence). The CDR3 here is CATSEIFNSPLHF. The CDR3 DNA sequence: TGTGCCACCTCAGAAATTTTTAATTCACCCCTCCACTTT.

The chain is built from TRBV7-5 and TRBJ1-1; TRBD1, the table's D call, lacks a check against the DNA. TRBV7-5 is noted as a pseudogene. This CDR3 contains 18 residues. For the CDR3, the DNA is TGTGCCAGAAGCTTAGGGAGTACCGACAGGGGGCTAAGGGCTGAAGCTTTCTTT. Its protein product is CARSLGSTDRGLRAEAFF.

This chain uses TRBV9 with TRBJ2-7; maybe TRBD1 (6 bases). V gave up 2 bases and J gave up 3 bases, with 15 bases separating them. Germline V gene data show CDR1 as SGDLS and CDR2 as YYNGEE. The CDR3 covers 15 residues. The CDR3 sequence: CASSVEDSSIYEQYF. The CDR3 DNA reads as TGTGCCAGCAGCGTCGAGGACAGTTCAATCTACGAGCAGTACTTC.